Below are 22 T cell receptor beta chains sequenced from a single sample in a study of shared clonotypes between healthy human individuals. Profiling relied on immunoSEQ multiplex PCR, and the TCRdb table lists in-frame clones only, not all of them. The top ten hold about 13% of the sample, which has about half a million clones, 81% seen once. Sequenced input: PBMCs. The source of these receptors is a woman in her 40s in good health. Some clones in this sample may be carry-over from other donors' samples.

To note about this clone: A clone one base away is much larger, so this may be a read error. CDR3 loop: CASSRGLAGATDTQYF. The CDR3 bases are TGTGCCAGCAGCCGCGGACTAGCGGGAGCAACAGATACGCAGTATTTT. This chain joins TRBV9 and TRBJ2-3; 13 nucleotides agree with TRBD2. Trimming cost V 4 bases and J 3 bases; bases outside gene matches: 5. The germline CDR1 and CDR2 sequences are SGDLS and YYNGEE. The length of the CDR3 is 16 residues. Full variable domain (outside the CDR3, taken from reference TRBV9 and TRBJ2-3): DSGVTQTPKHLITATGQRVTLRCSPRSGDLSVYWYQQSLDQGLQFLIQYYNGEERAKGNILERFSAQQFPDLHSELNLSSLELGDSALYFCASSRGLAGATDTQYFGPGTRLTVL.

On this clone itself: Distinct nucleotide sequences in the sample also encode this CDR3. The chain recombines TRBV18 with TRBJ2-7; D is uncertain. Germline loops: CDR1 KGHSH, CDR2 LQKENI. The CDR3 has 11 amino acids. V lost 4 bases and J 3 bases, leaving 4 bases between the germline ends. For the CDR3, the DNA is TGTGCCAGCTCACGGGACTACGAGCAGTACTTC. Protein sequence: CASSRDYEQYF.

About this clone itself: A far larger clone is off by one base, so a read error is likely. The chain carries TRBV4-2 and TRBJ2-3; D unresolved. CDR1 is LGHNA, CDR2 YNFKEQ, per germline. The CDR3 totals 14 residues. The CDR3 protein is CASSQELRTDTRYF. In DNA, the CDR3 is TGTGCCAGCAGCCAAGAACTACGCACAGATACGCGGTATTTT.

V usage is TRBV7-2 and J usage is TRBJ1-1; D is perhaps TRBD1 (6 bases). Germline lookup yields CDR1 SGHTA and CDR2 FQGNSA. The V end was cut by 2 bases, the J end by 4 bases, with 8 bases between. This CDR3 comprises 13 residues. The CDR3 loop reads CASSLRQATEAFF. Here the CDR3 DNA reads TGTGCCAGCAGCTTAAGACAGGCCACTGAAGCTTTCTTT.

This sequence joins TRBV28 and TRBJ2-7; D not resolved. This CDR3 comprises 15 residues. V was cut by 2 bases and J by 0 bases, with 11 bases left in between. Per the germline V gene, CDR1 is MDHEN and CDR2 is SYDVKM. In nucleotides, the CDR3 is TGTGCCAGCAGTTTAACCCTAGGGCTCTCCTACGAGCAGTACTTC. Translating it yields CASSLTLGLSYEQYF.

The gene calls are TRBV7-9 and TRBJ1-5, with D hard to call. The V and J ends lost 4 bases and 5 bases respectively, with 12 bases between them. The CDR3 is 14 amino acids. Per germline, CDR1 SEHNR and CDR2 FQNEAQ (reference sequence). CDR3 protein: CASSSEDGYQPQHF. CDR3 DNA sequence: TGTGCCAGCAGCTCAGAGGACGGGTATCAGCCCCAGCATTTT.

This chain joins TRBV11-3 and TRBJ2-7, with 10 bases lining up with TRBD1. The junction had 8 bases not matched to a gene; V was cut back by 6 bases and J by 6 bases. CDR3 length: 14 residues. Germline loops: CDR1 SGHNT, CDR2 YENEEA. CDR3 in amino acids: CASRLSGTGAEQYF. CDR3 sequence (DNA): TGTGCCAGCAGATTGTCCGGGACAGGGGCCGAGCAGTACTTC.

The chain combines TRBV15 with TRBJ2-3; 14 bases line up with TRBD2. Germline-derived CDR1 and CDR2 are LNHNV and YYDKDF (reference sequence). The V gene end was trimmed by 5 bases and the J gene end by 1 base; junction bases not matched to a gene: 8. The CDR3 runs 18 residues. CDR3 DNA sequence: TGTGCCACCAGCCCCGGGGGACTAGCGGGAGTCGGCACAGATACGCAGTATTTT. The encoded protein is CATSPGGLAGVGTDTQYF.

The rearrangement uses TRBV2 and TRBJ1-5; D remains ambiguous. V lost 3 bases, J lost 2 bases, and 11 bases lay in between. Germline V gene lookup returns CDR1 SNHLY and CDR2 FYNNEI. This CDR3 spans 15 amino acids. Here the CDR3 reads CASSDFNMGNQPQHF. CDR3 coding DNA: TGTGCCAGCAGTGATTTTAACATGGGCAATCAGCCCCAGCATTTT. The full variable domain, its missing parts supplied by reference TRBV2 and TRBJ1-5, is EPEVTQTPSHQVTQMGQEVILRCVPISNHLYFYWYRQILGQKVEFLVSFYNNEISEKSEIFDDQFSVERPDGSNFTLKIRSTKLEDSAMYFCASSDFNMGNQPQHFGDGTRLSIL.

As DNA, the CDR3 is TGTGCCAGCAGCCCACGGACAGGGGTAGCCTACGAGCAGTACTTC. Protein sequence: CASSPRTGVAYEQYF. The chain uses TRBV13 and TRBJ2-7; 9 bases agree with TRBD1. Germline lookup yields CDR1 PRHDT and CDR2 FYEKMQ (reference sequence). After removal of 5 bases from V and 2 bases from J, the junction contained 7 bases not matched to a gene. The CDR3 spans 15 residues.

The V and J genes are TRBV9 and TRBJ2-1; 10 bases match TRBD1. With 0 bases clipped from V and 6 bases from J, the junction kept 3 bases outside the gene matches. Per the germline V gene, CDR1 is SGDLS and CDR2 is YYNGEE. The CDR3 sequence is 15 residues long. The CDR3 region is CASSVGGTGVNEQFF. The CDR3 DNA sequence: TGTGCCAGCAGCGTAGGAGGGACAGGGGTCAATGAGCAGTTCTTC.

This clone turned up a few times. Just one base apart from a much larger clone, this may be a read error. This chain uses TRBV7-2 with TRBJ2-7; weak D call: TRBD2 (6 bases). Deletions cut 2 bases from V and 5 bases from J, with 16 bases between. Germline V gene lookup returns CDR1 SGHTA and CDR2 FQGNSA. CDR3 size: 15 residues. CDR3 sequence (DNA): TGTGCCAGCAGCTTAAATAGCGGCGTTGCCCACGAGCAGTACTTC. It yields the protein CASSLNSGVAHEQYF.

On this clone: A read error is likely here: a far larger clone is one base away. Other DNA sequences in the same sample also yield this CDR3. The rearrangement links TRBV5-1 to TRBJ2-2; D call uncertain. With 2 bases removed from V and 1 base from J, the gap between germline ends came to 9 bases. The CDR3 has 15 residues. In germline, CDR1 is SGHRS, CDR2 YFSETQ. For the CDR3, the DNA is TGCGCCAGCAGCTTCATGGGCCAGAACACCGGGGAGCTGTTTTTT. It encodes CASSFMGQNTGELFF.

The chain joins TRBV11-2 to TRBJ2-5; 11 positions agree with TRBD2. This CDR3 comprises 17 residues. Germline V gene data show CDR1 as SGHAT and CDR2 as FQNNGV. V gave up 1 base and J gave up 4 bases; unmatched junction bases: 8. CDR3 in amino acids: CASSLGGTSGSRETQYF. CDR3 in DNA: TGTGCCAGCAGCTTAGGGGGGACTAGCGGAAGTAGAGAGACCCAGTACTTC.

The chain is built from TRBV28 and TRBJ1-4; no definite D call. The CDR3 runs to 17 residues. Germline loops: CDR1 MDHEN, CDR2 SYDVKM. V was cut by 5 bases and J by 4 bases, with 20 bases left in between. CDR3 in DNA: TGTGCCAGCAGTCCATTCCTCAGGCCTGACCTTAATGAAAAACTGTTTTTT. It specifies CASSPFLRPDLNEKLFF.

This clone appeared once. The chain employs TRBV7-9 and TRBJ2-7, with a possible D match to TRBD2 (6 bases). Trimming left V 1 base short and J 9 bases short, with 10 bases between. The CDR3 covers 12 residues. Germline V gene data show CDR1 as SEHNR and CDR2 as FQNEAQ (reference sequence). CDR3 nucleotide sequence: TGTGCCAGCAGCTTAGGTTTGGGGGGGCAGTACTTC. Protein product: CASSLGLGGQYF. Looking up the rest from reference TRBV7-9 and TRBJ2-7 gives the full variable domain: DTGVSQNPRHKITKRGQNVTFRCDPISEHNRLYWYRQTLGQGPEFLTYFQNEAQLEKSRLLSDRFSAERPKGSFSTLEIQRTEQGDSAMYLCASSLGLGGQYFGPGTRLTVT.

This clone has just one count. J is TRBJ2-5 and V is TRBV5-1, with 13 positions matching TRBD2. Germline V gene lookup returns CDR1 SGHRS and CDR2 YFSETQ. The V gene end was trimmed by 3 bases and the J gene end by 4 bases; junction bases not matched to a gene: 3. The CDR3 runs to 15 residues. The CDR3, as DNA: TGCGCCAGCAGCTCGGGACTAGCGGGGCCAGAGACCCAGTACTTC. Amino acids: CASSSGLAGPETQYF.

V is TRBV7-2 and J is TRBJ1-4; D unresolved. This CDR3 is built from 15 residues. Per the germline V gene, CDR1 is SGHTA and CDR2 is FQGNSA. The V gene lost 2 bases and the J gene lost 8 bases, with 15 bases spanning the gap. CDR3 protein: CASSLNGAPGEKLFF. The CDR3 nucleotides are TGTGCCAGCAGCTTAAACGGTGCCCCGGGAGAAAAACTGTTTTTT.

The table lists this clone with a count of one. The genes are TRBV18 and TRBJ1-4; D is ambiguous. The length of the CDR3 is 13 residues. V was trimmed by 6 bases and J by 7 bases, leaving 12 bases between them. Per germline, CDR1 KGHSH and CDR2 LQKENI. CDR3 in DNA: TGTGCCAGCTCGGACGGACGGGTTGAAAAACTGTTTTTT. Protein product: CASSDGRVEKLFF.

Turning to this clone: It differs at one base from a far larger clone, so likely a read error. J is TRBJ2-2 and V is TRBV2, with a possible D match to TRBD2 (5 bases). Germline loops: CDR1 SNHLY, CDR2 FYNNEI. This CDR3 has 11 amino acids. Between the trimmed V and J ends, which lost 9 bases and 5 bases, there was a span of 7 bases. Here the CDR3 reads CASCGTGELFF. As DNA, the CDR3 is TGTGCCAGTTGCGGGACCGGGGAGCTGTTTTTT. Looking up the rest from reference TRBV2 and TRBJ2-2 gives the full variable domain: EPEVTQTPSHQVTQMGQEVILRCVPISNHLYFYWYRQILGQKVEFLVSFYNNEISEKSEIFDDQFSVERPDGSNFTLKIRSTKLEDSAMYFCASCGTGELFFGEGSRLTVL.

The genes are TRBV2 and TRBJ2-2; the D gene is possibly TRBD1 (6 bases). The germline CDR1 and CDR2 sequences are SNHLY and FYNNEI. The CDR3 sequence is 15 residues long. The germline V and J ends were trimmed by 5 bases and 5 bases, with 15 bases remaining between them. In DNA, the CDR3 is TGTGCCAGCAGTATACAGGGAACGGGAACCGGGGAGCTGTTTTTT. Its protein product is CASSIQGTGTGELFF.

This rearrangement joins TRBV18 to TRBJ2-1; 13 bases align to TRBD2. The CDR3 is 17 amino acids. CDR1 KGHSH and CDR2 LQKENI come from the germline V gene. J lost 3 bases, V lost 3 bases, and 5 bases had no gene match. The CDR3 coding sequence is TGTGCCAGCTCACCCGGACTAGCGGGAGATCACTACAATGAGCAGTTCTTC. It specifies CASSPGLAGDHYNEQFF.